A selection of T cell receptor beta chains follows, all from one sample in a study of Graves' ophthalmopathy and Graves' hyperthyroidism. TCRdb processed the multiplex PCR reads anew with MiXCR; each CDR3 protein has one entry. The sample records about 550,000 distinct CDR3 sequences, 35% to 40% being singletons. The sequencing input was peripheral blood or thyroid tissue (not recorded which). Receptor source: an adult man with Graves' hyperthyroidism. Each CDR3 is given with its conserved first and last residue. A D gene is named only where the DNA matches it firmly. The listing skips clone size in some rows; elsewhere it reads once, few, many or a size class.

J	size	D	V	DNA	CDR3
TRBJ1-1	many	NA	TRBV6-1	TGTGCCAGCAGTGAAGGCACAAGGAACACTGAAGCTTTCTTT	CASSEGTRNTEAFF
TRBJ1-4	many	TRBD1	TRBV5-5	TGTGCCAGCAGCCTAAGGACAGGGGTCCCTACCGAAAAACTGTTTTTT	CASSLRTGVPTEKLFF
TRBJ1-5	few	NA	TRBV3-1	TGTGCCAGCAGCGCAGGACACTTGAGAGATCAGCCCCAGCATTTT	CASSAGHLRDQPQHF
TRBJ1-1	many	NA	TRBV6-5	TGTGCCACAGGACCACCAGCTTTCTTT	CATGPPAFF
TRBJ2-5	many	TRBD2	TRBV9	TGTGCCAGCAGCGGCCTGGGGCTAGCGGGCGGAGAGACCCAGTACTTC	CASSGLGLAGGETQYF
TRBJ2-5	few	NA	TRBV12-5	TGTGCTAGTGGTTTGGGTCTCGGGACTCAAGAGACCCAGTACTTC	CASGLGLGTQETQYF
TRBJ2-7	many	NA	TRBV5-1	TGCGCCAGCAGCTTGGCGTTGGGTAGCGGCTACGAGCAGTACTTC	CASSLALGSGYEQYF
TRBJ1-6	NA	NA	TRBV25-1	TGTGCCAGCACACACGGTCGGGGCAATTCACACCTCCACTTT	CASTHGRGNSHLHF
TRBJ1-1	many	NA	TRBV11-2	TGTGCCAGCAGCTTAGAGAGAGGGGTATGGACTGAAGCTTTCTTT	CASSLERGVWTEAFF
TRBJ1-5	NA	NA	TRBV12-3/TRBV12-4	NA	CASSFLENQPQHF
TRBJ1-1	NA	NA	TRBV29-1	TGCAGCAGTCTCACAAGGGGGAACACCGAAGCTTTCTTT	CSSLTRGNTEAFF
TRBJ2-7	NA	TRBD1	TRBV7-8	TGTGCCAGCAGCCTCTCGAGGACAGGGACCGAGCAGTACTTC	CASSLSRTGTEQYF
TRBJ2-3	NA	NA	TRBV12-5	TGTGCCAGCAGTCAAGACAGGGAGGAGAATACGCAGTATTTT	CASSQDREENTQYF
TRBJ2-2	NA	NA	TRBV20-1	TGCAGTGCAGATCCAGGCACCGGGGAGCTGTTTTTT	CSADPGTGELFF
TRBJ2-2	NA	NA	TRBV9	TGTGCCAGCAGCGTAGATCGGGGTTCTGCCGGGGAGCTGTTTTTT	CASSVDRGSAGELFF
TRBJ2-7	many	TRBD1	TRBV19	TGTGCCAGTAGTATAGACACAGGGGGCTTAGCGACCTACGAGCAGTACTTC	CASSIDTGGLATYEQYF
TRBJ1-3	many	NA	TRBV25-1	TGTGCCAGCAGTGAATTGGGGGGCAGAAACACCATATATTTT	CASSELGGRNTIYF
TRBJ2-7	NA	NA	TRBV6-2/TRBV6-3	TGTGCCAGCAGTTATAGGAAGCGAGACTCCTACGAGCAGTACTTC	CASSYRKRDSYEQYF
TRBJ1-6	many	NA	TRBV12-3/TRBV12-4	TGTGCCAGCAGCTCTCAGGGGAATTCACCCCTCCACTTT	CASSSQGNSPLHF
TRBJ2-3	once	NA	TRBV24-1	TGTGCCACCAGTGACCGGGGGCCCACTCGCACAGATACGCAGTATTTT	CATSDRGPTRTDTQYF
TRBJ2-2	NA	NA	TRBV5-6	TGTGCCAGCACCACCCTAGGGACGGCGAACACCGGGGAGCTGTTTTTT	CASTTLGTANTGELFF
TRBJ2-7	many	TRBD2	TRBV20-1	TGCAGTGCTAGAGATCCCGGGACTAACTCCTACGAGCAGTACTTC	CSARDPGTNSYEQYF
TRBJ1-3	NA	NA	TRBV29-1	TGCAGCGTTAAAAAGGAAATTGGAAACACCATATATTTT	CSVKKEIGNTIYF
TRBJ1-4	many	NA	TRBV24-1	TGTGCCACCAGTGACGGAGGACAACCAACTAATGAAAAACTGTTTTTT	CATSDGGQPTNEKLFF
TRBJ1-1	few	NA	TRBV28	TGTGCCAGCAGTTTGCCGGGCGCTACTGAAGCTTTCTTT	CASSLPGATEAFF
TRBJ1-4	NA	NA	TRBV20-1	TGCAGTGCTAGAGATCTGGAGGGTAATGAAAAACTGTTTTTT	CSARDLEGNEKLFF
TRBJ1-5	NA	TRBD1	TRBV19	TGTGCCAGTAGGGCCGGGACAGGGAGGGAACAGCCCCAGCATTTT	CASRAGTGREQPQHF
TRBJ2-5	once	TRBD1	TRBV9	TGTGCCAGCAGCGAGCCAACAGGGGGCTCGGAGACCCAGTACTTC	CASSEPTGGSETQYF
TRBJ2-6	NA	NA	TRBV29-1	TGCAGCGCCAACGGGGGCGGGAGCTCTGGGGCCAACGTCCTGACTTTC	CSANGGGSSGANVLTF
TRBJ1-2	NA	NA	TRBV12-3/TRBV12-4	TGTGCCAGCAGCCCAGTGGCGGGCGCTAACTATGGCTACACCTTC	CASSPVAGANYGYTF